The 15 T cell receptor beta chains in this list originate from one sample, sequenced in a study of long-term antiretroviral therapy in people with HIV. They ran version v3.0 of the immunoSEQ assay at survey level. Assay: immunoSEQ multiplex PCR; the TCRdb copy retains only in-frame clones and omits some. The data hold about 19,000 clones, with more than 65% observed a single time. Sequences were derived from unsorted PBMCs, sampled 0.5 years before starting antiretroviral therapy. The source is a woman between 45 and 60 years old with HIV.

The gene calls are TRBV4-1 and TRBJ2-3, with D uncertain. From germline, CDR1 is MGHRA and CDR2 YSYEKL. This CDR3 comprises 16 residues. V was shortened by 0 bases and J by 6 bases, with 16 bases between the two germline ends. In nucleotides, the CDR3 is TGCGCCAGCAGCCAAGATGTAGACCTCCTTACGGATACGCAGTATTTT. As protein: CASSQDVDLLTDTQYF.

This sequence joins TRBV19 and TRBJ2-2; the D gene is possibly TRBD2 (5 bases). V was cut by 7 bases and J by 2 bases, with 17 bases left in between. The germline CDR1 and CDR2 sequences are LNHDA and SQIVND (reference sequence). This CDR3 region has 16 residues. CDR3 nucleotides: TGTGCCAGTATTCCGGACTGGGCCAAAAACACCGGGGAGCTGTTTTTT. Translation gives CASIPDWAKNTGELFF.

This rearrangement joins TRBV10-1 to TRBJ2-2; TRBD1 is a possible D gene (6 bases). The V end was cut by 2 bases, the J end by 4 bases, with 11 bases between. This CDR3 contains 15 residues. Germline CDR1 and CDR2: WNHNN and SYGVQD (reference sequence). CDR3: CASSEGTTGTGELFF. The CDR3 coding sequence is TGCGCCAGCAGTGAGGGGACAACGGGCACCGGGGAGCTGTTTTTT.

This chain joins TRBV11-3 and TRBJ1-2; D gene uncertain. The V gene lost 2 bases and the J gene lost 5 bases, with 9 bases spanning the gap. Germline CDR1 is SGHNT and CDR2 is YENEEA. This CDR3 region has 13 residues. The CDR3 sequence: CASSLNPHYGYTF. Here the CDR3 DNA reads TGTGCCAGCAGCTTAAATCCCCATTATGGCTACACCTTC.

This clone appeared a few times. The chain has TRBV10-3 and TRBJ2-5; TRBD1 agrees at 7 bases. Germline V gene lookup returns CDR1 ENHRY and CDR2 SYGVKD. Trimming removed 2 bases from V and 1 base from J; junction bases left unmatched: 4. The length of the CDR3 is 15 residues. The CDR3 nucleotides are TGTGCCATCAGTGAGCTAGGGGACAGCCAAGAGACCCAGTACTTC. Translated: CAISELGDSQETQYF.

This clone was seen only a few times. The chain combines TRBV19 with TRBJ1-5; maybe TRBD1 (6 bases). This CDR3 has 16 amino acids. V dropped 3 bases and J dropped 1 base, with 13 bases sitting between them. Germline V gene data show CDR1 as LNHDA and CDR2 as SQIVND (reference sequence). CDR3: CASSIIGGRSNQPQHF. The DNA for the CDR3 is TGTGCCAGTAGTATCATAGGGGGAAGAAGCAATCAGCCCCAGCATTTT.

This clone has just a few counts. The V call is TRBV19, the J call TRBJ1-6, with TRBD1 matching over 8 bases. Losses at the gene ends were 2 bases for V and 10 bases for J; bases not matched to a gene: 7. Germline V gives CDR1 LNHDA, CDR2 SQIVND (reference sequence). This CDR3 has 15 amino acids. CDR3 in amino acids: CASSISSDRDSPLHF. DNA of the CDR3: TGTGCCAGTAGTATATCTTCGGACAGGGACTCACCCCTCCACTTT.

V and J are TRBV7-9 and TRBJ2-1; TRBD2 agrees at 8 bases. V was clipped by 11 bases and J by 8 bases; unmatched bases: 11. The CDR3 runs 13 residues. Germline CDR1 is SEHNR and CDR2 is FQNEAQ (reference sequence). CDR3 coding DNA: TGTGCCGCACTAGACGGGGGGGCGTATGAGCAGTTCTTC. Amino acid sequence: CAALDGGAYEQFF.

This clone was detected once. The CDR3 DNA reads as TGTGCCAGCAGCCAAATGAGAGGACACCTCTCTGGGGCCAACGTCCTGACTTTC. Amino acids: CASSQMRGHLSGANVLTF. The gene calls are TRBV14 and TRBJ2-6, with D possibly matching TRBD1 (5 bases). V lost 2 bases and J lost 0, with 14 bases in between. The CDR3 covers 18 residues. Looked up from germline, CDR1 is SGHDN and CDR2 is FVKESK. Looking up the rest from reference TRBV14 and TRBJ2-6 gives the full variable domain: EAGVTQFPSHSVIEKGQTVTLRCDPISGHDNLYWYRRVMGKEIKFLLHFVKESKQDESGMPNNRFLAERTGGTYSTLKVQPAELEDSGVYFCASSQMRGHLSGANVLTFGAGSRLTVL.

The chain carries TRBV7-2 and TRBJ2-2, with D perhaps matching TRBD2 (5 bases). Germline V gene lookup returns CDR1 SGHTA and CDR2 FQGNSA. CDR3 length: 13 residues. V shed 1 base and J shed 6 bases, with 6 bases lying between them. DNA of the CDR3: TGTGCCAGCAGCTTAGAACTAGCCGGGGAGCTGTTTTTT. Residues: CASSLELAGELFF.

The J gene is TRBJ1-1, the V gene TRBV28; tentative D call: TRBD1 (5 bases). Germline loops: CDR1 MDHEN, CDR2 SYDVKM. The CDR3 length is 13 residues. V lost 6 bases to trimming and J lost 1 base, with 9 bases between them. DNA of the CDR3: TGTGCCAGCAGAATACAGGAGAACACTGAAGCTTTCTTT. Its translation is CASRIQENTEAFF.

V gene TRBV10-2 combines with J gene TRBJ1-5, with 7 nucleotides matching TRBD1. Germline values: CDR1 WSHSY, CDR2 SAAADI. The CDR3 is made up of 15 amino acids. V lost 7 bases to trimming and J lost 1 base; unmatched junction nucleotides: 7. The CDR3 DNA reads TGCGCCAGCACCGAAGGGACAGTAAGCAATCAGCCCCAGCATTTT. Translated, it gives CASTEGTVSNQPQHF.

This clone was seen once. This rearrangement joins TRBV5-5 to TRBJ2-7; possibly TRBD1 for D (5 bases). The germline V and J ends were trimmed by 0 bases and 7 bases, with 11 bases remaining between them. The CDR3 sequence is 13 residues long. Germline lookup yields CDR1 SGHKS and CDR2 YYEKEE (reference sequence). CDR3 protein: CASSLGGAQEQYV. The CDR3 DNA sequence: TGTGCCAGCAGCTTGGGTGGGGCTCAAGAGCAGTACGTC.

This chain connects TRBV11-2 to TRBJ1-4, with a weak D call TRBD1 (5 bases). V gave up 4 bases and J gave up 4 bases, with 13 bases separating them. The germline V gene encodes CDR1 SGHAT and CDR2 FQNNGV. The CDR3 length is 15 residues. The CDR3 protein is CASSSYGDLNEKLFF. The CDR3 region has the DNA TGTGCCAGCAGCTCCTATGGGGACCTTAATGAAAAACTGTTTTTT.

The CDR3 nucleotides are TGTGCCAGCAGCCTTGGGGGAGGGGGCTCTGGAAACACCATATATTTT. It yields the protein CASSLGGGGSGNTIYF. The rearrangement uses TRBV7-3 and TRBJ1-3; tentative D call: TRBD1 (6 bases). V gave up 5 bases and J gave up 0 bases, with 14 bases separating them. This CDR3 comprises 16 residues. CDR1 and CDR2 from the germline V gene are SGHTA and FQGTGA.